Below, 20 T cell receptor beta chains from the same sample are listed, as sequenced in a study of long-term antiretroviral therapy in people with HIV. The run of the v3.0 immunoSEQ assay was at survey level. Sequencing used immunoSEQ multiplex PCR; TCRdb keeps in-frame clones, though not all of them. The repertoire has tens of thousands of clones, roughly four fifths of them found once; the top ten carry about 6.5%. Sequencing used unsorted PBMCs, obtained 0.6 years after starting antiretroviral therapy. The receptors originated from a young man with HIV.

CDR3 protein: CASSLDRQGAYEQYF. As DNA, the CDR3 is TGTGCCAGCAGCTTAGATAGGCAGGGGGCTTACGAGCAGTACTTC. This chain links TRBV11-2 with TRBJ2-7; 8 bases agree with TRBD1. The V gene's germline CDR1 is SGHAT and CDR2 FQNNGV. The CDR3 extends over 15 amino acids. J was trimmed by 4 bases and V by 0 bases; bases with no gene match: 5.

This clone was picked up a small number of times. CDR3 protein: CASSDSRPTDTQYF. In nucleotides, the CDR3 is TGCGCCAGCAGTGATAGCAGACCCACGGATACGCAGTATTTT. This rearrangement joins TRBV10-1 to TRBJ2-3; no reliable D call. Germline CDR1 and CDR2: WNHNN and SYGVQD (reference sequence). The V end was cut by 3 bases, the J end by 6 bases, with 13 bases between. This CDR3 contains 14 residues.

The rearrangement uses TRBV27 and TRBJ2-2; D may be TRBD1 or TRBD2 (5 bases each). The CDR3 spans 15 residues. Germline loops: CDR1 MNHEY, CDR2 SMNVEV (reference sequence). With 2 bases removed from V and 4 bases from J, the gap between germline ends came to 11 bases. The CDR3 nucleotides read TGTGCCAGCAGTTTAGACCAGAGGGGCACCGGGGAGCTGTTTTTT. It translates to CASSLDQRGTGELFF.

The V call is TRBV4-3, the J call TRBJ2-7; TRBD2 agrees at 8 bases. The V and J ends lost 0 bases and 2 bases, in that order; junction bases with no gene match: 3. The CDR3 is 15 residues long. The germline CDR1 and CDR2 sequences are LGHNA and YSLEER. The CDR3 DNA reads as TGCGCCAGCAGCCAAGATAGCGGGAAAGCCTACGAGCAGTACTTC. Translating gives CASSQDSGKAYEQYF.

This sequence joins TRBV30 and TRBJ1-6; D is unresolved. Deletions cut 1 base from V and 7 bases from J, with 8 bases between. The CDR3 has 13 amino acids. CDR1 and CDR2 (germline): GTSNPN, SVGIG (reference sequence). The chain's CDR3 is CAWSGHENSPLHF. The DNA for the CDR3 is TGTGCCTGGAGTGGTCACGAAAATTCACCCCTCCACTTT.

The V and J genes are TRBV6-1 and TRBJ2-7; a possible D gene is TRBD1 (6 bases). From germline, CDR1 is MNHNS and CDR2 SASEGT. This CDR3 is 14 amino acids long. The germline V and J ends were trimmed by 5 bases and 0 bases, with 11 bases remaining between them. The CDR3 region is CASSRTVLSYEQYF. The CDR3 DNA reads TGTGCCAGCAGTAGGACAGTTCTCTCCTACGAGCAGTACTTC.

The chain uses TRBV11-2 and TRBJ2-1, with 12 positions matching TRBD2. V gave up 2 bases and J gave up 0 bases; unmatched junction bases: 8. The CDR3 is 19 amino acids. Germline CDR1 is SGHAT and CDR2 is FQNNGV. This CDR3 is CASSLIGLAGLSSYNEQFF. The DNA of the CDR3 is TGTGCCAGCAGCTTAATCGGACTAGCGGGATTGAGCTCCTACAATGAGCAGTTCTTC. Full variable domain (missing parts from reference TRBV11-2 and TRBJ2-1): EAGVAQSPRYKIIEKRQSVAFWCNPISGHATLYWYQQILGQGPKLLIQFQNNGVVDDSQLPKDRFSAERLKGVDSTLKIQPAKLEDSAVYLCASSLIGLAGLSSYNEQFFGPGTRLTVL.

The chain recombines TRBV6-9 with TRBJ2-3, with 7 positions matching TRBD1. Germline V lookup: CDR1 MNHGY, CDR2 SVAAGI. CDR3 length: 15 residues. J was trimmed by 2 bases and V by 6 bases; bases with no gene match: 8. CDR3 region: CASSRGQDTTDTQYF. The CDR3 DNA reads TGTGCCAGCAGCCGCGGACAGGACACCACAGATACGCAGTATTTT.

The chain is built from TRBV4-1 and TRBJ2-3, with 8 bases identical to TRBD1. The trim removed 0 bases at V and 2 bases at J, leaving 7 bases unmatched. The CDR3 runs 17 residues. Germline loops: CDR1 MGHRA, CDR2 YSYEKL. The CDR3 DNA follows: TGCGCCAGCAGCCAAGAACCCACAGGGGGTGACACAGATACGCAGTATTTT. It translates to CASSQEPTGGDTDTQYF.

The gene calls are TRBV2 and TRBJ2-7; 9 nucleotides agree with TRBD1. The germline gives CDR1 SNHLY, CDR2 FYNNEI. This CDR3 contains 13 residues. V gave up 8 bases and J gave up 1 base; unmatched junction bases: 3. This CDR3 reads CASDRGISYEQYF. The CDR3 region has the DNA TGTGCCAGCGACAGGGGGATTTCCTACGAGCAGTACTTC.

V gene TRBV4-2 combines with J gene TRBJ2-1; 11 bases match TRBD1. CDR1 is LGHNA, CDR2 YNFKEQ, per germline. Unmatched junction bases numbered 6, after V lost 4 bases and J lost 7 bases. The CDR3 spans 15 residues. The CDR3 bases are TGTGCCAGCAGCCGAGGACAGGGGGCCGGGAATGAGCAGTTCTTC. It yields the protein CASSRGQGAGNEQFF.

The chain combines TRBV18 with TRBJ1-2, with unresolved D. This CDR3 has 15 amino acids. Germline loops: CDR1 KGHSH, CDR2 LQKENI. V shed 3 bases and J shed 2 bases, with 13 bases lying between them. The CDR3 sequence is CASSPSEVSNYGYTF. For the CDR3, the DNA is TGTGCCAGCTCACCGTCGGAGGTCTCAAACTATGGCTACACCTTC.

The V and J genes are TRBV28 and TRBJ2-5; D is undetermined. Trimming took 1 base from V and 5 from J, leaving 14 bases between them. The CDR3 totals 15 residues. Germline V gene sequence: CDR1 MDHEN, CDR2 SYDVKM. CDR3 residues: CASSLLPSPRETQYF. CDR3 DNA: TGTGCCAGCAGTTTATTGCCAAGCCCTAGGGAGACCCAGTACTTC. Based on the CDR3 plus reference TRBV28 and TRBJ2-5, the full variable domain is DVKVTQSSRYLVKRTGEKVFLECVQDMDHENMFWYRQDPGLGLRLIYFSYDVKMKEKGDIPEGYSVSREKKERFSLILESASTNQTSMYLCASSLLPSPRETQYFGPGTRLLVL.

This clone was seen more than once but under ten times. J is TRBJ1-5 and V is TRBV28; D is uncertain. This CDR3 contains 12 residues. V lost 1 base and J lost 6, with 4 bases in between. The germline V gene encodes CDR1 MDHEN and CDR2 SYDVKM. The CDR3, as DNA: TGTGCCAGCAGTTTATCGGTTCAGCCCCAGCATTTT. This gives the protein CASSLSVQPQHF.

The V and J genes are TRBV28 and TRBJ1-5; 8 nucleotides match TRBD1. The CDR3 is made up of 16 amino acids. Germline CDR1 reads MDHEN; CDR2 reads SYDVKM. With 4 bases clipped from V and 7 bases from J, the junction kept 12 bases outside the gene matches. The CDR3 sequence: CASSSSWAGGIQPQHF. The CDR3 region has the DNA TGTGCCAGCAGTTCCTCATGGGCAGGGGGCATCCAGCCCCAGCATTTT.

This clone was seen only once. CDR3 coding DNA: TGTGCCAGCTCACCACGGGACTCCTACAATGAGCAGTTCTTC. Protein product: CASSPRDSYNEQFF. The gene calls are TRBV18 and TRBJ2-1; D is ambiguous. Trimming took 1 base from V and 0 from J, leaving 4 bases between them. The V gene's germline CDR1 is KGHSH and CDR2 LQKENI. The CDR3 consists of 14 residues. The entire variable domain, with the rest obtained from reference TRBV18 and TRBJ2-1, is as follows: NAGVMQNPRHLVRRRGQEARLRCSPMKGHSHVYWYRQLPEEGLKFMVYLQKENIIDESGMPKERFSAEFPKEGPSILRIQQVVRGDSAAYFCASSPRDSYNEQFFGPGTRLTVL.

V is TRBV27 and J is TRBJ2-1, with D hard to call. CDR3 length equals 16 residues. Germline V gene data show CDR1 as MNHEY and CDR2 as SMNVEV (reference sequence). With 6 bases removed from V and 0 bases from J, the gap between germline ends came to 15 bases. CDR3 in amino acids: CASRPSPGSSYNEQFF. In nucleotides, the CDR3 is TGTGCCAGCAGACCATCTCCAGGAAGCTCCTACAATGAGCAGTTCTTC.

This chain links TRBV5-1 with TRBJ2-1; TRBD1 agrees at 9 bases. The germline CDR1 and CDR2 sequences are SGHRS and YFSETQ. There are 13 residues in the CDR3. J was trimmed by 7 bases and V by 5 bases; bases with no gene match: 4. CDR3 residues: CASRGQGPNEQFF. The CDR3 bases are TGCGCCAGCAGGGGACAGGGACCTAATGAGCAGTTCTTC.

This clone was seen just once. The CDR3 sequence is CASSPAGTAYNEQFF. The CDR3 nucleotides read TGTGCCAGCAGTCCAGCCGGGACCGCTTACAATGAGCAGTTCTTC. The V gene is TRBV28, the J gene TRBJ2-1, with D possibly being TRBD1 or TRBD2 (5 bases each). The CDR3 loop spans 15 amino acids. V lost 5 bases and J lost 4, with 15 bases in between. In germline, CDR1 is MDHEN, CDR2 SYDVKM.

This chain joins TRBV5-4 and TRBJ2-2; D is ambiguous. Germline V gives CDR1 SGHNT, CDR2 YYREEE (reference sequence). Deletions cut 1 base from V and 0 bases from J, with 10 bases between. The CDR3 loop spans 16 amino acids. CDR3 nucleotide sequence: TGTGCCAGCAGCTTGCTCCCGAATTCGAACACCGGGGAGCTGTTTTTT. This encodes CASSLLPNSNTGELFF.